This entry is about one TCR beta chain. Its antigen is currently unknown. The sample originates from a study of cytomegalovirus exposure and HLA in healthy donors. On the study more broadly: The platform used for the approximately 120 validation repertoires matched that of the approximately 710 first-cohort repertoires, a later analysis reported.

Profiling relied on immunoSEQ multiplex PCR, and the TCRdb table lists in-frame clones only, not all of them. The profile covers approximately 160,000 clones, with less than 90% appearing a single time and 10% taken by the ten largest. Regarding the study as a whole: Among the CMV-associated chains, a few were confirmed in vitro as specific for CMV antigens. Among TCR beta chains, those listed as cytomegalovirus-associated numbered under 200.

The length of the CDR3 is 11 residues. V was trimmed by 6 bases and J by 6 bases, leaving 12 bases between them. Germline CDR1 DFQATT, CDR2 SNEGSKA (reference sequence). The specimen was PBMCs. The receptor was derived from a man aged 30 to 39 in good health and CMV-seropositive. The rearrangement links TRBV20-1 to TRBJ2-7, with D hard to call. The CDR3 DNA follows: TGCAGTGCGCGACAATATGTCGAGCAGTACTTC. Protein product: CSARQYVEQYF.